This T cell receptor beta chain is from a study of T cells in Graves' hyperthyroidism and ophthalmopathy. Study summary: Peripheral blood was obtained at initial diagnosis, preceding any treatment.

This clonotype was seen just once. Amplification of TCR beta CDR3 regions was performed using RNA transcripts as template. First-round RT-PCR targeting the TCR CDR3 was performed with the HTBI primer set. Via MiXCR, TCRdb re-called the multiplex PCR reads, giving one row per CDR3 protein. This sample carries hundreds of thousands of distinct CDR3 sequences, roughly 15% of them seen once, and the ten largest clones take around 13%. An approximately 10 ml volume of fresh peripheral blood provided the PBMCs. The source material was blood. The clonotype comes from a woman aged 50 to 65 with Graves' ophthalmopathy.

For the CDR3, the DNA is TGTGCCAGCAGCGTAGTGGGGGGACCGAGTTCCATCACCGGGGAGCTGTTTTTT. Translating gives CASSVVGGPSSITGELFF. J is TRBJ2-2 and V is TRBV9; TRBD2 might be the D (6 bases). Germline V gene lookup returns CDR1 SGDLS and CDR2 YYNGEE. V was cut by 0 bases and J by 4 bases, with 19 bases left in between. The CDR3 totals 18 residues.